The 13 T cell receptor beta chains presented below share a single source sample, sequenced in a study of T cell changes during pregnancy in multiple sclerosis. TCRdb's copy holds only in-frame clones and misses some; the assay was immunoSEQ multiplex PCR. The sample shows tens of thousands of clones, about 93% of them seen only once. Material: CD8+ T cells from peripheral blood mononuclear cells, obtained in the second trimester of pregnancy. The receptors originated from a female donor with multiple sclerosis, enrolled in a pregnancy study.

In DNA, the CDR3 is TGTGCCAGCAGCTTTTGGACTAGAGCCGGGGAGCTGTTTTTT. Its translation is CASSFWTRAGELFF. The chain employs TRBV5-6 and TRBJ2-2, with 7 bases matching TRBD2. The V gene's germline CDR1 is SGHDT and CDR2 YYEEEE. The CDR3 has 14 residues. V shed 2 bases and J 6 bases; nucleotides not matched to a gene: 4. The whole variable domain, remainder taken from reference TRBV5-6 and TRBJ2-2, is DAGVTQSPTHLIKTRGQQVTLRCSPKSGHDTVSWYQQALGQGPQFIFQYYEEEERQRGNFPDRFSGHQFPNYSSELNVNALLLGDSALYLCASSFWTRAGELFFGEGSRLTVL.

V usage is TRBV2 and J usage is TRBJ1-6; D may be TRBD1 (5 bases). The V end was cut by 7 bases, the J end by 8 bases, with 18 bases between. There are 15 residues in the CDR3. The germline gives CDR1 SNHLY, CDR2 FYNNEI. CDR3: CASTGRGRKDSPLHF. CDR3 in DNA: TGTGCCAGCACAGGACGGGGGAGGAAAGATTCACCCCTCCACTTT. Together with reference TRBV2 and TRBJ1-6, the CDR3 gives the full variable domain: EPEVTQTPSHQVTQMGQEVILRCVPISNHLYFYWYRQILGQKVEFLVSFYNNEISEKSEIFDDQFSVERPDGSNFTLKIRSTKLEDSAMYFCASTGRGRKDSPLHFGNGTRLTVT.

This chain joins TRBV29-1 and TRBJ2-7; D not certain. Germline CDR1 SQVTM, CDR2 ANQGSEA. The CDR3 sequence is 13 residues long. V lost 5 bases and J lost 0, with 11 bases in between. CDR3 amino acids: CSVRGGSSYEQYF. CDR3 sequence (DNA): TGCAGCGTTCGAGGCGGTAGCTCCTACGAGCAGTACTTC.

The J gene is TRBJ2-7, the V gene TRBV4-3, with 10 bases identical to TRBD2. CDR1 and CDR2 (germline): LGHNA, YSLEER. The CDR3 is 16 residues long. Trimming at V came to 1 base and at J to 3 bases, leaving 6 bases not matched to a gene. In DNA, the CDR3 is TGCGCCAGCAGCCAAGGGACTAGCGGCCTTATCTACGAGCAGTACTTC. As protein: CASSQGTSGLIYEQYF.

The rearrangement links TRBV5-6 to TRBJ1-1; D unresolved. Germline V gene lookup returns CDR1 SGHDT and CDR2 YYEEEE. V was shortened by 0 bases and J by 8 bases, with 8 bases between the two germline ends. The CDR3 loop spans 12 amino acids. CDR3 DNA: TGTGCCAGCAGCTTGGTGGGCCTGGAAGCTTTCTTT. This sequence encodes CASSLVGLEAFF.

The chain joins TRBV4-3 to TRBJ2-3, with 10 bases matching TRBD2. Trimming cost V 0 bases and J 0 bases; bases outside gene matches: 3. CDR1 and CDR2 (germline): LGHNA, YSLEER. The CDR3 is 17 residues long. The CDR3 DNA is TGCGCCAGCAGCCAAGATCAAGCGGGAGGGAGCACAGATACGCAGTATTTT. This encodes CASSQDQAGGSTDTQYF.

The gene calls are TRBV5-4 and TRBJ1-3; no firm D call. Germline V CDR1 and CDR2: SGHNT, YYREEE (reference sequence). This CDR3 is built from 18 residues. The V and J ends lost 4 bases and 0 bases respectively, with 20 bases between them. Here the CDR3 reads CASSRPGAGSSSGNTIYF. The CDR3 nucleotides are TGTGCCAGCAGCCGCCCCGGAGCGGGAAGTAGCTCTGGAAACACCATATATTTT.

The chain couples TRBV21-1 to TRBJ2-7; the DNA was not used to check the table's D call, TRBD1. TRBV21-1 is a pseudogene locus. This CDR3 is 14 amino acids long. The CDR3 protein is CASSIPTGGNEQYF. As DNA, the CDR3 is TGTGCCAGCAGCATACCGACAGGGGGGAACGAGCAGTACTTC.

The chain has TRBV9 and TRBJ1-1, with 10 bases that match TRBD1. J was trimmed by 3 bases and V by 0 bases; bases with no gene match: 5. This CDR3 region has 16 residues. CDR1 is SGDLS and CDR2 is YYNGEE in the germline V gene. For the CDR3, the DNA is TGTGCCAGCAGCGTAGAGACAGGGGGCGGGTACACTGAAGCTTTCTTT. Translating it yields CASSVETGGGYTEAFF.

The genes are TRBV19 and TRBJ1-1, with 8 bases identical to TRBD1. J was trimmed by 6 bases and V by 9 bases; bases with no gene match: 6. CDR1 is LNHDA, CDR2 SQIVND, per germline (reference sequence). The length of the CDR3 is 12 residues. CDR3 DNA: TGTGCCAGCCGGACAGGGTGGGCTGAAGCTTTCTTT. Residues: CASRTGWAEAFF.

This chain uses TRBV4-2 with TRBJ2-3, with TRBD2 as a possible D gene (5 bases). V was clipped by 3 bases and J by 0 bases, with 10 bases between them. The CDR3 covers 15 residues. Germline CDR1 reads LGHNA; CDR2 reads YNFKEQ. The CDR3 sequence: CASSQRADSTDTQYF. For the CDR3, the DNA is TGTGCCAGCAGCCAGAGAGCGGATAGCACAGATACGCAGTATTTT.

This chain connects TRBV5-5 to TRBJ2-7; tentatively, D is TRBD2 (6 bases). The CDR3 totals 14 residues. The V gene lost 4 bases and the J gene lost 2 bases, with 13 bases spanning the gap. Germline CDR1 and CDR2: SGHKS and YYEKEE (reference sequence). DNA for the CDR3: TGTGCCAGCAGCGATCTAGCGTCTCCCTACGAGCAGTACTTC. This translates into CASSDLASPYEQYF.

CDR3 nucleotides: TGTGCCAGCAGCTTCGCCGACACCGGGACTAGCGGGTTGGAGCAGTACTTC. Protein: CASSFADTGTSGLEQYF. V is TRBV7-6 and J is TRBJ2-7; 12 bases fit TRBD2. Per the germline V gene, CDR1 is SGHVS and CDR2 is FNYEAQ. The ends lost 3 bases at V and 7 bases at J; junction bases unmatched: 13. The CDR3 spans 17 residues.